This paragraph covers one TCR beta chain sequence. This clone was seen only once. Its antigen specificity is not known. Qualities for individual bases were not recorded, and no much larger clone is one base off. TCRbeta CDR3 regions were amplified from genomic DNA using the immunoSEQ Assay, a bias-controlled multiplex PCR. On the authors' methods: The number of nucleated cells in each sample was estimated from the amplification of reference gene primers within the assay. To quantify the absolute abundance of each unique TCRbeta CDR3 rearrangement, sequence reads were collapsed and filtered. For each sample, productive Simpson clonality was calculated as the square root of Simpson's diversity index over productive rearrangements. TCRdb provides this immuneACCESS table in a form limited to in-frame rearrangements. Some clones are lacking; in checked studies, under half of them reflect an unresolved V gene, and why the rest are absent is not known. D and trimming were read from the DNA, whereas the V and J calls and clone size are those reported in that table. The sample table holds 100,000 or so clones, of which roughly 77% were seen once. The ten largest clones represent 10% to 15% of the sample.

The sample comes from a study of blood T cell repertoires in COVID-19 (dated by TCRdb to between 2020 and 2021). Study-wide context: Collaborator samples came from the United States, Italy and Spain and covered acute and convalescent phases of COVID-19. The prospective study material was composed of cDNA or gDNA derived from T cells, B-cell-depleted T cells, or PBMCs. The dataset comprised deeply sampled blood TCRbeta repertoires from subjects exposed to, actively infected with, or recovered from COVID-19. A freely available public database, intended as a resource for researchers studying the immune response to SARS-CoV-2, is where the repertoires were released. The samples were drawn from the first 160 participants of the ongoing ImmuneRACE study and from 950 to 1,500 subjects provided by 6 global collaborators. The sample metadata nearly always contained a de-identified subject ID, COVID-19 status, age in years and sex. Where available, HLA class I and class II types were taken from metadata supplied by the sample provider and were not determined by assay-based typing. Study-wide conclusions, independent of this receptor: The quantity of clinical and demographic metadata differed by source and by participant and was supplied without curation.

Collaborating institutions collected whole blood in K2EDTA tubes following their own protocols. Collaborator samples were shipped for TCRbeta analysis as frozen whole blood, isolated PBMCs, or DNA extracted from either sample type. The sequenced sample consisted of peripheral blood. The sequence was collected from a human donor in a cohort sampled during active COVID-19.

In nucleotide form, the sequence is TGTGCCAGCAGCTTAAGGGGGATGAACACTGAAGCTTTCTTT. Translated, this gives CASSLRGMNTEAFF. The chain links TRBV11-3 with TRBJ1-1, and perhaps TRBD1 as D gene, on 6 matching bases. The germline V gene specifies SGHNT as CDR1 and YENEEA as CDR2. V is pared back by 2 bases and J by 0 bases, with 7 bases lying between the germline termini. Including the terminal cysteine and phenylalanine, the CDR3 comprises 14 residues. Left in the record is the CDR3 DNA by itself, 42 bases read in frame from the first base.